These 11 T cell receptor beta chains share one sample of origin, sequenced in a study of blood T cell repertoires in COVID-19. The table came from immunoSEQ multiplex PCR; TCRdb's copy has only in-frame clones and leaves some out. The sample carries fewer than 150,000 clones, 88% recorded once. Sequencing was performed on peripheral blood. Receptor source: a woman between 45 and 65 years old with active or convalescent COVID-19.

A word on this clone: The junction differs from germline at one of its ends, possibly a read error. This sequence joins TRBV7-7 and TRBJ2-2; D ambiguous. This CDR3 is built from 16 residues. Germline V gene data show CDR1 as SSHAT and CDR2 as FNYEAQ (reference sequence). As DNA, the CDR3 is TGTGCTAGCAGCTTAGTTCCGACAAGAACCACCGGGGAGCTGTTTTTT. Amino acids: CASSLVPTRTTGELFF.

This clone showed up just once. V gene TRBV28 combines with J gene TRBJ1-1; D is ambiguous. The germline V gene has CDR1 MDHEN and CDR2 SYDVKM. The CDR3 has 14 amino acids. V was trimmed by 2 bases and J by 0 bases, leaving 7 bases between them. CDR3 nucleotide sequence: TGTGCCAGCAGTTTAGCGGGAGTGAACACTGAAGCTTTCTTT. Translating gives CASSLAGVNTEAFF. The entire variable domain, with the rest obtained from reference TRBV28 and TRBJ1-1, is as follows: DVKVTQSSRYLVKRTGEKVFLECVQDMDHENMFWYRQDPGLGLRLIYFSYDVKMKEKGDIPEGYSVSREKKERFSLILESASTNQTSMYLCASSLAGVNTEAFFGQGTRLTVV.

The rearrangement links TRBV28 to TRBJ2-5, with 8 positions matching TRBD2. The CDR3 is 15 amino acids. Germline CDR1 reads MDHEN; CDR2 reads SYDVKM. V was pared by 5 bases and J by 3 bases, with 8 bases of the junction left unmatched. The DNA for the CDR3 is TGTGCCAGCAGTACGCCGGGACTAGTCGAAGAGACCCAGTACTTC. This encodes CASSTPGLVEETQYF.

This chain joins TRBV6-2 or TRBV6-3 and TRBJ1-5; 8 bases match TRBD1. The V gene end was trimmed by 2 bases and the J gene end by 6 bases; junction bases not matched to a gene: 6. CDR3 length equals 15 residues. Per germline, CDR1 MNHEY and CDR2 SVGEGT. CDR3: CASSYLDRDSQPQHF. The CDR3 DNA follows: TGTGCCAGCAGTTACCTGGACAGGGATAGTCAGCCCCAGCATTTT.

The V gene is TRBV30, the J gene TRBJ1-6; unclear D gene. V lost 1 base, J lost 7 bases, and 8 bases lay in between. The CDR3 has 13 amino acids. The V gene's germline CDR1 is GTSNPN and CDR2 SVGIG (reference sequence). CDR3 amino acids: CAWSGQANSPLHF. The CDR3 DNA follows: TGTGCCTGGAGTGGGCAGGCAAATTCACCCCTCCACTTT.

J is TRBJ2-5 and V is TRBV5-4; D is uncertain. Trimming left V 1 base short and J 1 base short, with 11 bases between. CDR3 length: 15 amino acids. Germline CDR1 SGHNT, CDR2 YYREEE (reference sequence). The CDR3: CASSLYGLPQETQYF. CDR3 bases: TGTGCCAGCAGCTTGTACGGTCTACCCCAAGAGACCCAGTACTTC.

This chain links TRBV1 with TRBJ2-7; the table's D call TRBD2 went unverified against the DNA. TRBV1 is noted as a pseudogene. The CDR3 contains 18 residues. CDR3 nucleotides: TGCACCAGCAGCCAAGAGCTAAGGAGGGGTAGCGGTACCTACGAGCAGTACTTC. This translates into CTSSQELRRGSGTYEQYF.

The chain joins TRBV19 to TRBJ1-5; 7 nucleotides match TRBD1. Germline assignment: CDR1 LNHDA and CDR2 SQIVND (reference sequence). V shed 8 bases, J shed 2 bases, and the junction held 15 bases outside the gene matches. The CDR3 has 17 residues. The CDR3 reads CASRSDVGTAGNQPQHF. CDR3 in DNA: TGTGCCAGTCGAAGCGATGTGGGGACAGCGGGCAATCAGCCCCAGCATTTT.

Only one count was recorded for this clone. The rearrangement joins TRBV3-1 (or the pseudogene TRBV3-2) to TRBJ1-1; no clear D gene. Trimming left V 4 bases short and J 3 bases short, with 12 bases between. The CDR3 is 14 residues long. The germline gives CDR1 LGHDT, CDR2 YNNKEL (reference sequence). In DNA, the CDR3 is TGTGCCAGCAGCCCCCGGATTGGGCACACTGAAGCTTTCTTT. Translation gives CASSPRIGHTEAFF.

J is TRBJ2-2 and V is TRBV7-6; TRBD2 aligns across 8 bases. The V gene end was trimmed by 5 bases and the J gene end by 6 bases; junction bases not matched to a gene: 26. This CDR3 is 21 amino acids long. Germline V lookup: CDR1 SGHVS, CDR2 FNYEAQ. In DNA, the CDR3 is TGTGCCAGCAGCCCGGTGAAGCGGGGGTCATATTTCGGTTTGCGAGCCGGGGAGCTGTTTTTT. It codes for CASSPVKRGSYFGLRAGELFF.

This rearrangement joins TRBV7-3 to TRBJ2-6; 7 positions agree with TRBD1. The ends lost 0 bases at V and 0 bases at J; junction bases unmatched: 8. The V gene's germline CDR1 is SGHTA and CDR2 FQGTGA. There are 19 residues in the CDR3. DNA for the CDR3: TGTGCCAGCAGCTTAACACCCGCCTGGGACAGCTCTGGGGCCAACGTCCTGACTTTC. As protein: CASSLTPAWDSSGANVLTF.